These 2 T cell receptor beta chains were sequenced from one sample in a study of CD4+ T cells in melanoma (dated by TCRdb to between 2022 and 2023). The library came from the immunoSEQ multiplex PCR assay. TCRdb limited this immuneACCESS table to in-frame rearrangements with V and J called. A share of clones is missing; checked studies link under half to unresolved V genes, and the rest is unexplained. The sample table contains around 11,000 clones; only one count was recorded for just over 65% of them. Clones ranked in the top ten supply approximately 13% of the sample. Material for sequencing was cells from a culture (not recorded whether cultured in vitro). The receptors were gathered from a human donor with melanoma.

The J gene is TRBJ1-5, the V gene TRBV7-8, with a possible D match to TRBD1 (6 bases). V lost 2 bases and J lost 1, with 12 bases in between. Germline loops: CDR1 SGHVS, CDR2 FQNEAQ. This CDR3 contains 16 residues. In nucleotides, the CDR3 is TGTGCCAGCAGCTTACAGGGGCCGCTCAGCAATCAGCCCCAGCATTTT. This codes for CASSLQGPLSNQPQHF.

The genes are TRBV29-1 and TRBJ2-3, with 7 bases fitting TRBD1. Germline V gene data show CDR1 as SQVTM and CDR2 as ANQGSEA. After removal of 7 bases from V and 3 bases from J, the junction contained 4 bases not matched to a gene. The CDR3 covers 12 residues. CDR3: CSGGTATDTQYF. The CDR3 DNA sequence: TGCAGCGGGGGGACAGCAACAGATACGCAGTATTTT.